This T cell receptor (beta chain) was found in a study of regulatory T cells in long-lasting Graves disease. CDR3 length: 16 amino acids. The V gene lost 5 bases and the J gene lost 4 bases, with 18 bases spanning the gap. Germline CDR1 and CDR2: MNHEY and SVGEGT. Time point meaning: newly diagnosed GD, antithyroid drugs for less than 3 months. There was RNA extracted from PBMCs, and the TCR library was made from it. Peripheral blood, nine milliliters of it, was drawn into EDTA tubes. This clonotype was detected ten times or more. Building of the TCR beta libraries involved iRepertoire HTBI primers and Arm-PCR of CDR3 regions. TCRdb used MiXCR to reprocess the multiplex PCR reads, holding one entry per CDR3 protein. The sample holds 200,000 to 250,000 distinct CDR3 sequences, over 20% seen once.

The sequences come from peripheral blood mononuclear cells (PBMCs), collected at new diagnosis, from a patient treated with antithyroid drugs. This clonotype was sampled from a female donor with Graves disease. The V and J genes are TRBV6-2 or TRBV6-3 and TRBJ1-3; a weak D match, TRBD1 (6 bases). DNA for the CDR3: TGTGCCAGCAGTGAAGCGGTCGGGACAACGGGAAACACCATATATTTT. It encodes CASSEAVGTTGNTIYF.